Listed below are T cell receptor beta chains from one sample, sequenced in a study of PD-1 blockade in classical Hodgkin lymphoma. Repertoires were generated with immunoSEQ multiplex PCR, while TCRdb's copy carries only in-frame clones and drops some. The sample has roughly 96,000 clones, approximately 89% seen once. The sequencing here drew on peripheral blood mononuclear cells (PBMCs), taken before the second cycle of nivolumab. Receptors originate from a human donor with classical Hodgkin lymphoma. CDR3s include the opening cysteine and the closing phenylalanine or tryptophan. A D gene is named only where the DNA matches it firmly. Part of the rows lack a size; the others show once, few, many or a class for expanded clones.

-	TRBV7-6	TRBJ2-6	-	CASSRDRIGANVLTF	TGTGCCAGCAGCCGAGACCGGATAGGGGCCAACGTCCTGACTTTC
-	TRBV5-6	TRBJ1-5	-	CASSTGLNQPQHF	TGTGCCAGCAGTACAGGGCTCAATCAGCCCCAGCATTTT
-	TRBV28	TRBJ2-2	-	CASSLKLDYTGELFF	TGTGCCAGCAGTTTAAAGTTAGACTACACCGGGGAGCTGTTTTTT
-	TRBV7-9	TRBJ2-1	-	CASSLKLVRYNEQFF	TGTGCCAGCAGCTTAAAGCTAGTTCGCTACAATGAGCAGTTCTTC
TRBD1	TRBV18	TRBJ2-4	-	CASSLRTGELNIQYF	TGTGCCAGCTCACTAAGGACAGGGGAACTAAACATTCAGTACTTC
TRBD2	TRBV29-1	TRBJ2-1	-	CSVSSGYYNEQFF	TGCAGCGTTTCTAGCGGGTATTACAATGAGCAGTTCTTC
TRBD1	TRBV6-5	TRBJ2-2	-	CASSYIPTGSFRELFF	TGTGCCAGCAGTTATATCCCGACAGGGTCTTTTCGGGAGCTGTTTTTT
TRBD2	TRBV28	TRBJ2-5	-	CASSYGGGGRETQYF	TGTGCCAGCAGCTACGGCGGGGGGGGCAGGGAGACCCAGTACTTC
TRBD2	TRBV7-3	TRBJ2-2	once	CASSLIASGREYTGELFF	TGTGCCAGCAGCTTAATAGCTAGCGGGAGGGAGTACACCGGGGAGCTGTTTTTT
-	TRBV5-1	TRBJ2-4	few	CACIKSPDIQYF	TGCGCCTGCATCAAAAGCCCGGACATTCAGTACTTC
-	TRBV6-1	TRBJ2-7	-	CASSSRQAYEQYF	TGTGCCAGCAGTTCGCGCCAGGCCTACGAGCAGTACTTC
-	TRBV19	TRBJ2-2	-	CATERDSYTGELFF	TGTGCCACCGAGAGGGATTCCTACACCGGGGAGCTGTTTTTT
-	TRBV18	TRBJ2-7	few	CASSPGAGYEQYF	TGTGCCAGCTCACCCGGGGCTGGCTACGAGCAGTACTTC
-	TRBV19	TRBJ1-1	-	CAPSLGTEAFF	TGTGCCCCCAGTCTGGGTACTGAAGCTTTCTTT
TRBD2	TRBV5-4	TRBJ2-2	-	CAIDTGGDTGELFF	TGTGCCATCGACACGGGAGGCGATACCGGGGAGCTGTTTTTT
-	TRBV28	TRBJ2-7	-	CASSLDPGGSYEQYF	TGTGCCAGCAGTTTAGACCCCGGGGGCTCCTACGAGCAGTACTTC
TRBD1	TRBV11-2	TRBJ1-4	-	CASSLGTGTEKLFF	TGTGCCAGCAGCCTCGGGACAGGGACTGAAAAACTGTTTTTT
TRBD1	TRBV19	TRBJ2-3	-	CASSIRSRGTDTQYF	TGTGCCAGTAGTATACGGTCCAGGGGGACAGATACGCAGTATTTT
TRBD2	TRBV14	TRBJ2-1	-	CASSPSLSGSSYNEQFF	TGTGCCAGCAGCCCGTCATTAAGCGGGAGCTCCTACAATGAGCAGTTCTTC
-	TRBV5-1	TRBJ1-1	-	CASSLGKGDPMNTEAFF	TGCGCCAGCAGCTTGGGGAAAGGAGATCCCATGAACACTGAAGCTTTCTTT
-	TRBV4-2	TRBJ1-2	-	CASSRDRLVGGYTF	TGTGCCAGCAGCCGAGACAGGTTGGTTGGAGGCTACACCTTC
-	TRBV9	TRBJ2-7	-	CASSVGGAGANEQYF	TGTGCCAGCAGCGTAGGAGGCGCAGGGGCAAACGAGCAGTACTTC
TRBD1	TRBV6-6	TRBJ2-1	-	CASSSTGTGRDNEQFF	TGTGCCAGCAGTTCCACCGGGACAGGGAGGGATAATGAGCAGTTCTTC
-	TRBV5-8	TRBJ2-7	-	CASSTGISYEQYF	TGTGCCAGCAGCACAGGGATATCCTACGAGCAGTACTTC
-	TRBV10-3	TRBJ2-1	medium-sized	CAISAGSRLNEQFF	TGTGCCATCAGTGCAGGGTCCCGGCTCAATGAGCAGTTCTTC
TRBD1	TRBV19	TRBJ1-6	-	CASSTGTVVSSPLHF	TGTGCCAGTAGTACCGGGACAGTCGTTTCTTCACCCCTCCACTTT
-	TRBV2	TRBJ1-6	few	CASSEVGTQNSPLHF	TGTGCCAGCAGTGAAGTCGGGACACAAAATTCACCCCTCCACTTT
-	TRBV5-1	TRBJ2-1	-	CASSLVAASYNEQFF	TGCGCCAGCAGCTTGGTTGCGGCATCCTACAATGAGCAGTTCTTC
-	TRBV7-2	TRBJ1-5	-	CASSLGGRFSNQPQHF	TGTGCCAGCAGCTTAGGGGGTAGGTTTAGCAATCAGCCCCAGCATTTT
-	TRBV5-6	TRBJ2-2	-	CASSLGRNTGELFF	TGTGCCAGCAGCTTGGGGCGAAACACCGGGGAACTGTTTTTT
-	TRBV7-3	TRBJ2-3	-	CASSLVGRKSSTDTQYF	TGTGCCAGCAGCTTAGTCGGCCGGAAATCTAGCACAGATACGCAGTATTTT
TRBD1	TRBV7-8	TRBJ1-2	-	CASSLSGTGQSTVYGYTF	TGTGCCAGCAGCTTATCAGGGACAGGGCAGTCTACAGTCTATGGCTACACCTTC
-	TRBV7-9	TRBJ2-6	-	CASSTPLDHSGANVLTF	TGTGCCAGCAGCACACCTCTCGACCACTCTGGGGCCAACGTCCTGACTTTC
-	TRBV6-5	TRBJ2-7	-	CASSYGDNYEQYF	TGTGCCAGCAGTTACGGGGACAACTACGAGCAGTACTTC
TRBD2	TRBV28	TRBJ2-7	-	CASSSPGTSGYRYYEQYF	TGTGCCAGCAGTTCACCCGGGACTAGCGGGTATCGCTACTACGAGCAGTACTTC
-	TRBV5-1	TRBJ2-3	-	CASSFLTDTQYF	TGCGCCAGCAGCTTCCTCACAGATACGCAGTATTTT
-	TRBV7-6	TRBJ1-1	-	CASSLVDGENTEAFF	TGTGCCAGCAGCTTAGTCGACGGGGAGAACACTGAAGCTTTCTTT
-	TRBV7-9	TRBJ1-4	-	CASSPREGKEKLFF	TGTGCCAGCAGCCCACGGGAGGGAAAGGAAAAACTGTTTTTT
-	TRBV7-2	TRBJ1-3	-	CASRMGGSGNTIYF	TGTGCCAGCAGAATGGGGGGTTCTGGAAACACCATATATTTT
-	TRBV27	TRBJ2-1	-	CASSLGLAFNEQFF	TGTGCCAGCAGTTTGGGTCTAGCTTTCAATGAGCAGTTCTTC
-	TRBV4-1	TRBJ2-6	-	CASSRGPGANVLTF	TGCGCCAGCAGCCGAGGACCTGGGGCCAACGTCCTGACTTTC
-	TRBV29-1	TRBJ2-7	-	CSVVGGDYEQYF	TGCAGCGTTGTTGGGGGAGACTACGAGCAGTACTTC
TRBD2	TRBV7-2	TRBJ2-3	-	CASSYRSGGDTQYF	TGTGCCAGCAGCTACCGTAGCGGGGGAGATACGCAGTATTTT
-	TRBV19	TRBJ1-1	few	CASSIATTGTEAFF	TGTGCCAGTAGTATAGCCACCACGGGCACTGAAGCTTTCTTT
-	TRBV18	TRBJ2-7	-	CASSPDSYEQYF	TGTGCCAGCTCGCCCGACAGTTACGAGCAGTACTTC
-	TRBV27	TRBJ2-1	-	CASSSLTVDAYNEQFF	TGTGCCAGCAGTTCCCTGACTGTCGACGCCTACAATGAGCAGTTCTTC
TRBD1	TRBV19	TRBJ1-5	-	CASSMVQGAHSNQPQHF	TGTGCCAGTAGTATGGTACAGGGGGCGCATAGCAATCAGCCCCAGCATTTT
TRBD2	TRBV4-1	TRBJ2-5	-	CASSQERLAGETQYF	TGCGCCAGCAGCCAAGAGCGGCTAGCGGGCGAGACCCAGTACTTC
-	TRBV10-3	TRBJ2-7	-	CAISESSGEQYF	TGTGCCATCAGTGAGTCTTCGGGCGAGCAGTACTTC
-	TRBV18	TRBJ2-3	-	CASSPREPTDTQYF	TGTGCCAGCTCACCACGGGAGCCCACAGATACGCAGTATTTT
-	TRBV21-1	TRBJ1-1	few	CASSAGTGGNTEAFF	TGTGCCAGCAGCGCAGGGACAGGGGGGAACACTGAAGCTTTCTTT
TRBD1	TRBV27	TRBJ2-5	-	CASPTGVEETQYF	TGTGCCAGCCCGACAGGGGTAGAGGAGACCCAGTACTTC
TRBD2	TRBV5-1	TRBJ2-5	-	CASSPRLAEIQETQYF	TGCGCCAGCAGCCCACGACTAGCGGAAATCCAAGAGACCCAGTACTTC
-	TRBV7-8	TRBJ2-1	-	CASSFFRVGSYNEQFF	TGTGCCAGCAGCTTTTTCCGAGTGGGTTCCTACAATGAGCAGTTCTTC
-	TRBV6-1	TRBJ1-6	-	CACQGQGGSPLHF	TGTGCCTGCCAGGGACAAGGGGGATCACCCCTCCACTTT